One sample yielded the 23 T cell receptor beta chains listed below, sequenced in a study of radiotherapy plus CTLA-4 blockade in lung cancer. Data came from immunoSEQ multiplex PCR; TCRdb stores just in-frame clones and leaves some out. The table has roughly 24,000 clones, roughly three quarters seen once; the top ten hold 20% to 30%. The sequences come from peripheral blood, collected from a patient treated with radiotherapy plus ipilimumab. Every receptor here comes from a human donor with non-small cell lung cancer that progressed on radiotherapy plus ipilimumab.

The chain uses TRBV19 and TRBJ1-1; D is ambiguous. The germline V and J ends were trimmed by 4 bases and 2 bases, with 8 bases remaining between them. Germline V gives CDR1 LNHDA, CDR2 SQIVND (reference sequence). This CDR3 spans 13 amino acids. The DNA for the CDR3 is TGTGCCAGTAGTACAGGAATCAACACTGAAGCTTTCTTT. Its translation: CASSTGINTEAFF.

This chain links TRBV28 with TRBJ2-7, with 8 bases that match TRBD1. V lost 6 bases to trimming and J lost 12 bases; unmatched junction nucleotides: 10. Germline-derived CDR1 and CDR2 are MDHEN and SYDVKM. The CDR3 runs 12 residues. This CDR3 is CASRALGQGPYF. The CDR3 DNA is TGTGCCAGCAGGGCCCTAGGACAGGGCCCGTACTTC.

The table lists this clone with a few counts. The V and J genes are TRBV23-1 and TRBJ1-3; no clear D gene. TRBV23-1 carries the ORF label, with uncertain function. V was clipped by 1 base and J by 3 bases, with 7 bases between them. This CDR3 contains 14 residues. In nucleotides, the CDR3 is TGCGCCAGCAGTCAATACAAAAATGGAAACACCATATATTTT. This sequence encodes CASSQYKNGNTIYF.

The CDR3: CASSFRVGNEQFF. Written as DNA, the CDR3 is TGTGCCAGCAGTTTCAGGGTGGGGAATGAGCAGTTCTTC. This sequence joins TRBV28 and TRBJ2-1, with D possibly matching TRBD1 (5 bases). This CDR3 has 13 residues. CDR1 and CDR2 (germline): MDHEN, SYDVKM. V lost 3 bases, J lost 7 bases, and 10 bases lay in between.

The chain couples TRBV5-5 to TRBJ1-6; weak D call: TRBD1 (6 bases). Germline lookup yields CDR1 SGHKS and CDR2 YYEKEE (reference sequence). The CDR3 is 15 residues long. Between the trimmed V and J ends, which lost 6 bases and 6 bases, there was a span of 16 bases. Here the CDR3 DNA reads TGTGCCAGCAACCGGGACATCGTGGGTAATTCACCCCTCCACTTT. Amino acids: CASNRDIVGNSPLHF.

This clone is a singleton in its sample. The chain employs TRBV2 and TRBJ2-5, with TRBD1 identical over 8 bases. V shed 5 bases and J 1 base; nucleotides not matched to a gene: 6. This CDR3 region has 15 residues. In germline, CDR1 is SNHLY, CDR2 FYNNEI. The CDR3 sequence: CASSPNDRGQETQYF. The CDR3 bases are TGTGCCAGCAGTCCGAACGACAGGGGCCAAGAGACCCAGTACTTC.

The table lists this clone with a few counts. The chain carries TRBV6-5 and TRBJ1-5, with D uncertain. Germline V gene sequence: CDR1 MNHEY, CDR2 SVGAGI. V lost 5 bases and J 1 base, leaving 12 bases between the germline ends. This CDR3 is built from 15 residues. The CDR3 here is CASSPSRISNQPQHF. The DNA for the CDR3 is TGTGCCAGCAGTCCATCAAGGATAAGCAATCAGCCCCAGCATTTT.

The chain uses TRBV10-3 and TRBJ1-1, with D possibly matching TRBD1 (5 bases). This CDR3 is 13 amino acids long. CDR1 and CDR2 (germline): ENHRY, SYGVKD. V lost 3 bases to trimming and J lost 5 bases, with 10 bases between them. As DNA, the CDR3 is TGTGCCATCAGTGACCCTTCAGGGACTGAAGCTTTCTTT. The encoded protein is CAISDPSGTEAFF.

For the CDR3, the DNA is TGTGCCGCCAGGACGGATAACTATGGCTACACCTTC. Protein: CAARTDNYGYTF. This chain links TRBV10-3 with TRBJ1-2; D unclear. V was trimmed by 11 bases and J by 1 base, leaving 11 bases between them. Per germline, CDR1 ENHRY and CDR2 SYGVKD. This CDR3 has 12 amino acids.

The V and J genes are TRBV11-2 and TRBJ2-7, with 10 bases aligning to TRBD2. CDR1 is SGHAT, CDR2 FQNNGV, per germline. Trimming cost V 9 bases and J 5 bases; bases outside gene matches: 7. The CDR3 extends over 13 amino acids. The CDR3 DNA reads TGTGCCAGTAGCGGGGGGAGGTTCCACGAGCAGTACTTC. Translation gives CASSGGRFHEQYF. The full variable domain, completed using reference TRBV11-2 and TRBJ2-7, is EAGVAQSPRYKIIEKRQSVAFWCNPISGHATLYWYQQILGQGPKLLIQFQNNGVVDDSQLPKDRFSAERLKGVDSTLKIQPAKLEDSAVYLCASSGGRFHEQYFGPGTRLTVT.

V and J are TRBV10-3 and TRBJ2-5; D possibly uses TRBD1 or TRBD2 (5 bases each). V gave up 4 bases and J gave up 2 bases, with 11 bases separating them. The germline V gene has CDR1 ENHRY and CDR2 SYGVKD. The CDR3 has 14 amino acids. This CDR3 reads CAISGPGRQETQYF. Here the CDR3 DNA reads TGTGCCATCAGTGGCCCGGGACGTCAAGAGACCCAGTACTTC.

V usage is TRBV15 and J usage is TRBJ1-6; perhaps TRBD1 as D (5 bases). V lost 3 bases and J 16 bases, leaving 10 bases between the germline ends. CDR3 length: 11 residues. Germline values: CDR1 LNHNV, CDR2 YYDKDF (reference sequence). CDR3 in DNA: TGTGCCACCAGCAGCCCTCAGGGTCTCCACTTT. Amino acid sequence: CATSSPQGLHF.

The chain employs TRBV4-1 and TRBJ1-1, with D perhaps matching TRBD1 (5 bases). The CDR3 runs 13 residues. V shed 6 bases and J shed 0 bases, with 8 bases lying between them. CDR1 MGHRA and CDR2 YSYEKL come from the germline V gene. The CDR3 coding sequence is TGCGCCAGCAGTTCAGGGATGAACACTGAAGCTTTCTTT. As protein: CASSSGMNTEAFF.

The genes are TRBV28 and TRBJ2-2, with 8 bases identical to TRBD2. CDR3 length: 15 residues. Germline V gene sequence: CDR1 MDHEN, CDR2 SYDVKM. J was trimmed by 1 base and V by 7 bases; bases with no gene match: 5. In DNA, the CDR3 is TGTGCCAGCAATCTAGCGGGTTTGAACACCGGGGAGCTGTTTTTT. Protein sequence: CASNLAGLNTGELFF.

The chain has TRBV6-5 and TRBJ2-7; 7 nucleotides line up with TRBD1. V was pared by 5 bases and J by 2 bases, with 3 bases of the junction left unmatched. The CDR3 contains 13 residues. Germline V CDR1 and CDR2: MNHEY, SVGAGI. CDR3 sequence reads: CASSKQGTYEQYF. CDR3 in DNA: TGTGCCAGCAGTAAACAGGGGACCTACGAGCAGTACTTC.

This clone was seen only once. V is TRBV27 and J is TRBJ1-1; no clear D. CDR1 is MNHEY and CDR2 is SMNVEV in the germline V gene (reference sequence). CDR3 size: 11 residues. V lost 3 bases and J 4 bases, leaving 3 bases between the germline ends. The CDR3 sequence is CASSFGTEAFF. The CDR3, as DNA: TGTGCCAGCAGTTTTGGCACTGAAGCTTTCTTT.

This sequence joins TRBV7-7 and TRBJ1-5; TRBD1 aligns across 12 bases. The length of the CDR3 is 20 residues. Germline V gives CDR1 SSHAT, CDR2 FNYEAQ (reference sequence). V was clipped by 2 bases and J by 4 bases; unmatched bases: 15. The CDR3 sequence: CASSLRTHIGTGGINQPQHF. The CDR3, as DNA: TGTGCCAGCAGCTTAAGGACCCACATCGGGACAGGGGGCATTAATCAGCCCCAGCATTTT.

The chain is built from TRBV4-2 and TRBJ2-2; the D gene is possibly TRBD1 (6 bases). Germline V gene data show CDR1 as LGHNA and CDR2 as YNFKEQ. CDR3 length: 16 residues. Trimming left V 4 bases short and J 1 base short, with 13 bases between. DNA of the CDR3: TGTGCCAGCAGCCCTTATCCACAGGGGAACACCGGGGAGCTGTTTTTT. Its translation is CASSPYPQGNTGELFF.

The chain joins TRBV27 to TRBJ1-2; D is ambiguous. The germline V and J ends were trimmed by 4 bases and 5 bases, with 14 bases remaining between them. The CDR3 covers 14 residues. Germline CDR1 and CDR2: MNHEY and SMNVEV (reference sequence). This chain's CDR3 is CASSSRQNFYGYTF. The CDR3 DNA sequence: TGTGCCAGCAGTTCCCGGCAGAATTTTTATGGCTACACCTTC.

This clone was seen a handful of times. J is TRBJ1-3 and V is TRBV19, with 10 bases aligning to TRBD1. CDR1 is LNHDA, CDR2 SQIVND, per germline (reference sequence). V shed 8 bases and J 4 bases; nucleotides not matched to a gene: 5. The CDR3 spans 14 residues. The CDR3 here is CASADRGHGNTIYF. For the CDR3, the DNA is TGTGCCAGTGCTGACAGGGGGCACGGAAACACCATATATTTT.

The chain's CDR3 is CASRTRGQATGELFF. CDR3 coding DNA: TGTGCCAGCAGAACGCGGGGACAGGCGACCGGGGAGCTGTTTTTT. V and J are TRBV7-9 and TRBJ2-2; TRBD1 matches at 8 bases. With V trimmed by 6 bases and J by 5 bases, 8 bases remained unmatched. This CDR3 spans 15 amino acids. From germline, CDR1 is SEHNR and CDR2 FQNEAQ (reference sequence). The variable domain in full, with the rest retrieved from reference TRBV7-9 and TRBJ2-2, is DTGVSQNPRHKITKRGQNVTFRCDPISEHNRLYWYRQTLGQGPEFLTYFQNEAQLEKSRLLSDRFSAERPKGSFSTLEIQRTEQGDSAMYLCASRTRGQATGELFFGEGSRLTVL.

The CDR3 loop is CARTGGGLAGEDEQYF. CDR3 sequence (DNA): TGTGCCAGAACAGGGGGGGGACTAGCGGGAGAGGACGAGCAGTACTTC. This rearrangement joins TRBV21-1 to TRBJ2-7; no check of the table's D call, TRBD2, against the DNA was made. TRBV21-1 is a pseudogene locus. The length of the CDR3 is 16 residues.

In its sample, this clone was seen once. V is TRBV30 and J is TRBJ2-1; 10 positions agree with TRBD2. The CDR3 covers 15 residues. Germline assignment: CDR1 GTSNPN and CDR2 SVGIG (reference sequence). The V gene end was trimmed by 2 bases and the J gene end by 4 bases; junction bases not matched to a gene: 5. The CDR3 here is CAWSRGLAAYNEQFF. For the CDR3, the DNA is TGTGCCTGGAGTAGAGGACTAGCGGCTTACAATGAGCAGTTCTTC.